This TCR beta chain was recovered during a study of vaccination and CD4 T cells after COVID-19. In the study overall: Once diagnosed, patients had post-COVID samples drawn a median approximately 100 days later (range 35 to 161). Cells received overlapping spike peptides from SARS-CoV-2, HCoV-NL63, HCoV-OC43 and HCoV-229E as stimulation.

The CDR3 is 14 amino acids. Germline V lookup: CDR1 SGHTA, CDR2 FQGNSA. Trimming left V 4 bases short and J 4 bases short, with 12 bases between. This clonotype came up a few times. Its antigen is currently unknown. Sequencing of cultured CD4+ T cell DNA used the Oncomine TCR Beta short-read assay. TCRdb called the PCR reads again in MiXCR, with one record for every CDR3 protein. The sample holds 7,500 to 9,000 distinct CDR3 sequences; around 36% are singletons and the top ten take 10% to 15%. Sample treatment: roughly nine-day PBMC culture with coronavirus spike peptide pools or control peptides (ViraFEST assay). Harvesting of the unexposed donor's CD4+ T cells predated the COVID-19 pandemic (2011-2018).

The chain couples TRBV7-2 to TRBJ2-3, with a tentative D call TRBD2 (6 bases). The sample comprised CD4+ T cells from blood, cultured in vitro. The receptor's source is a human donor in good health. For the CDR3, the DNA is TGTGCCAGCAGCTATGGCGGGACCGCAGATACGCAGTATTTT. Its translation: CASSYGGTADTQYF.